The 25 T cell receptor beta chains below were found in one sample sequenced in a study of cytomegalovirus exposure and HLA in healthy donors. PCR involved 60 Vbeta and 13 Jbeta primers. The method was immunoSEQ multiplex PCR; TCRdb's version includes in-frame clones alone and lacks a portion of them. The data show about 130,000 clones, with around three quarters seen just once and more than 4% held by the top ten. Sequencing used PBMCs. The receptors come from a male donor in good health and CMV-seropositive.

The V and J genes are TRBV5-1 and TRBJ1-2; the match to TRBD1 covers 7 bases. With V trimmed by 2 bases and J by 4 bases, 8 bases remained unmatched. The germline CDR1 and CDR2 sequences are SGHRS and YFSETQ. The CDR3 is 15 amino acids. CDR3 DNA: TGCGCCAGCAGCTTTTCGACAGGGCTAGGCTATGGCTACACCTTC. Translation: CASSFSTGLGYGYTF.

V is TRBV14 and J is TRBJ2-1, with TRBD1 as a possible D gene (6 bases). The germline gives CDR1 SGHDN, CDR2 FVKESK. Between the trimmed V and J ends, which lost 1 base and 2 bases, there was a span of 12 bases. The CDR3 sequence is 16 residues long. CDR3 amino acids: CASSQVRGKAYNEQFF. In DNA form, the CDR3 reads TGTGCCAGCAGCCAAGTGAGGGGGAAAGCCTACAATGAGCAGTTCTTC. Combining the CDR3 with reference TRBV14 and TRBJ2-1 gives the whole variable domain EAGVTQFPSHSVIEKGQTVTLRCDPISGHDNLYWYRRVMGKEIKFLLHFVKESKQDESGMPNNRFLAERTGGTYSTLKVQPAELEDSGVYFCASSQVRGKAYNEQFFGPGTRLTVL.

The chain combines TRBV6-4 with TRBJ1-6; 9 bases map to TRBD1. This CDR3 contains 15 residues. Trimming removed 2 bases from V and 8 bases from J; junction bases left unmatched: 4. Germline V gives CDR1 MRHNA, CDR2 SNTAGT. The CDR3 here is CASSDEGQGHSPLHF. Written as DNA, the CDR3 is TGTGCCAGCAGTGACGAGGGACAGGGTCATTCACCCCTCCACTTT.

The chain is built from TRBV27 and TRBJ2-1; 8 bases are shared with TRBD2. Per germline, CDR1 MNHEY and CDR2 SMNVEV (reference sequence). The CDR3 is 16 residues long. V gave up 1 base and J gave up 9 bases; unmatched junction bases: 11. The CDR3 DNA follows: TGTGCCAGCAGTTTATTGCCCCGGGAGGGTATTGGTGAGCAGTTCTTC. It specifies CASSLLPREGIGEQFF.

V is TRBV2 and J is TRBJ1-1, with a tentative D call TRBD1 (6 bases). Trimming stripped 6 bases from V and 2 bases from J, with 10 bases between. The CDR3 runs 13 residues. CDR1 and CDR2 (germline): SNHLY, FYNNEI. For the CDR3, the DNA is TGTGCCAGCAGAGGACAGTACAACACTGAAGCTTTCTTT. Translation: CASRGQYNTEAFF.

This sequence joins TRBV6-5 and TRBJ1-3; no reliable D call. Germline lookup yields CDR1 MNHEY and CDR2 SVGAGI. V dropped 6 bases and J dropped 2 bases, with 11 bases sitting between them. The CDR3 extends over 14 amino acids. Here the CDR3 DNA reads TGTGCCAGCAGGGTTGGAGGGCCTGGAAACACCATATATTTT. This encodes CASRVGGPGNTIYF.

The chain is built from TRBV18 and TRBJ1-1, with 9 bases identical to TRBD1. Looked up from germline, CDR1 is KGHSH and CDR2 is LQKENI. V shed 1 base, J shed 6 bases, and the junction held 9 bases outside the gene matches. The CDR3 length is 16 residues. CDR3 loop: CASSPLDRGTDPEAFF. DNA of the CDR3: TGTGCCAGCTCACCACTGGACAGGGGAACTGACCCTGAAGCTTTCTTT.

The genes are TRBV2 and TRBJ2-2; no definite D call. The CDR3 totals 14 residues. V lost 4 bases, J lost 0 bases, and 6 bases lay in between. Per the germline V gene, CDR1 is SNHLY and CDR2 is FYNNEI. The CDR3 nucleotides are TGTGCCAGCAGTGCAAGCACGAACACCGGGGAGCTGTTTTTT. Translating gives CASSASTNTGELFF.

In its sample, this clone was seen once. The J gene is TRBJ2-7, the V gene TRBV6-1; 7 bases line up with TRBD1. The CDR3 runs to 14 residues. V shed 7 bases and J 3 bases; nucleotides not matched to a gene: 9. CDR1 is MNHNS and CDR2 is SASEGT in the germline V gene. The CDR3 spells CASTEGASYYEQYF. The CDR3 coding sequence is TGTGCCAGCACCGAGGGGGCTTCCTACTACGAGCAGTACTTC.

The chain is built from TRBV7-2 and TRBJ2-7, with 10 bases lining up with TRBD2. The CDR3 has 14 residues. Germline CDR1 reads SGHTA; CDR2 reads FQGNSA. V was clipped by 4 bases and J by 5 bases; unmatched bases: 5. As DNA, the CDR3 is TGTGCCAGCAGCTCGAGCGGGAGGGCCCACGAGCAGTACTTC. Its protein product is CASSSSGRAHEQYF.

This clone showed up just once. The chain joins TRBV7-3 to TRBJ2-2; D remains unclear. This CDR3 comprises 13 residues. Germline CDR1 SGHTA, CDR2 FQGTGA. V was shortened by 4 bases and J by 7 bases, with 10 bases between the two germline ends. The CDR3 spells CASSSPVGGELFF. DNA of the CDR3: TGTGCCAGCAGCTCCCCGGTCGGCGGGGAGCTGTTTTTT.

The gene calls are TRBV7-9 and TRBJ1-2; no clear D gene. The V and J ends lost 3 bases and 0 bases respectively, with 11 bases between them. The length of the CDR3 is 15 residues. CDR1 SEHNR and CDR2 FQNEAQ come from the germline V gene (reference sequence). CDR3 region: CASSFLRVANYGYTF. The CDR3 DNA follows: TGTGCCAGCAGCTTTCTACGGGTCGCTAACTATGGCTACACCTTC.

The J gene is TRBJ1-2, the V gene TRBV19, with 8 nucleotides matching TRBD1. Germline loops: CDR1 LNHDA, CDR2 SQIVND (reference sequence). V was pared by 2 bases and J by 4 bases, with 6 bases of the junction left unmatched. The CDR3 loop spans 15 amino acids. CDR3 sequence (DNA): TGTGCCAGTAGTATAACGGGAACAGGGGGCTATGGCTACACCTTC. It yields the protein CASSITGTGGYGYTF.

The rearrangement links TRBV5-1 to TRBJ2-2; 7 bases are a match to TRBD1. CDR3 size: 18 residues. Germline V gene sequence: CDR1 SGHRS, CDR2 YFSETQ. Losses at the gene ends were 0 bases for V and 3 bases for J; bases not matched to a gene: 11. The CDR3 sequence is CASSLALFRQGDTGELFF. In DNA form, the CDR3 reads TGCGCCAGCAGCTTGGCCCTCTTCAGACAGGGAGACACCGGGGAGCTGTTTTTT.

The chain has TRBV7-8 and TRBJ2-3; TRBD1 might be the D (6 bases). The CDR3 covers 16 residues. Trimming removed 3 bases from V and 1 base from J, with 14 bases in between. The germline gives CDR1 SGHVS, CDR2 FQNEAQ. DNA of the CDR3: TGTGCCAGCAGCTTGAGGGGGTTAGGGGGCACAGATACGCAGTATTTT. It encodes CASSLRGLGGTDTQYF.

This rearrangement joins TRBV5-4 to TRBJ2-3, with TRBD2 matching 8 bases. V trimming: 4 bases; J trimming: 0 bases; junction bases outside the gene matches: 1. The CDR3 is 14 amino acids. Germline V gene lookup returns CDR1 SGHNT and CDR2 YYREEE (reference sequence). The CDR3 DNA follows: TGTGCCAGCAGCCCTAGCGGGAGCACAGATACGCAGTATTTT. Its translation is CASSPSGSTDTQYF.

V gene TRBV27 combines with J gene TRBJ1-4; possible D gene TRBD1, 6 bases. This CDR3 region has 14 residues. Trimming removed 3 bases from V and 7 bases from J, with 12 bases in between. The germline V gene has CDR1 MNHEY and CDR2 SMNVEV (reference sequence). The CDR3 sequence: CASSLGHGTEKLFF. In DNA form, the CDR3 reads TGTGCCAGCAGTTTGGGACACGGGACTGAAAAACTGTTTTTT.

Written as DNA, the CDR3 is TGTGCCAGCAGGCGAGCCGGGACAGGGGGCAACGAGCAGTACTTC. Translated: CASRRAGTGGNEQYF. V and J are TRBV6-5 and TRBJ2-7; 12 bases match TRBD1. V gave up 6 bases and J gave up 5 bases; unmatched junction bases: 8. Per germline, CDR1 MNHEY and CDR2 SVGAGI. The CDR3 runs to 15 residues.

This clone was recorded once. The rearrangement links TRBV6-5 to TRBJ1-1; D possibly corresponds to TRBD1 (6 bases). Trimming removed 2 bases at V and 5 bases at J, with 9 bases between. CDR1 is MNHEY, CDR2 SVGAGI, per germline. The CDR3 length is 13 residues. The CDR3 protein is CASSYERGTEAFF. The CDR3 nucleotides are TGTGCCAGCAGTTACGAGAGGGGGACTGAAGCTTTCTTT.

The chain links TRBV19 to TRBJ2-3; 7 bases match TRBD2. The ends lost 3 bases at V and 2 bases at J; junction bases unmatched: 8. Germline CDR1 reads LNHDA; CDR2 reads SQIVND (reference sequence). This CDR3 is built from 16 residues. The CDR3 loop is CASSMGRAVITDTQYF. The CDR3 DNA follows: TGTGCCAGTAGTATGGGGAGGGCAGTAATCACAGATACGCAGTATTTT.

The CDR3 region has the DNA TGTGCCAGCAGTTTAGGGGGGGCAGGGAGGGACACTGAAGCTTTCTTT. Its protein is CASSLGGAGRDTEAFF. V is TRBV28 and J is TRBJ1-1, with TRBD1 as a possible D gene (6 bases). This CDR3 is 16 amino acids long. The germline V gene encodes CDR1 MDHEN and CDR2 SYDVKM. V gave up 2 bases and J gave up 3 bases, with 16 bases separating them.

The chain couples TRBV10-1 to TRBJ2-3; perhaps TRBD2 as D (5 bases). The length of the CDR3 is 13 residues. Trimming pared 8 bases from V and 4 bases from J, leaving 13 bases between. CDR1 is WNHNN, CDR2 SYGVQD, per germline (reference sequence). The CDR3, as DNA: TGCGCCAGCCGGAGGTGGCTAGCAGATACGCAGTATTTT. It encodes CASRRWLADTQYF.

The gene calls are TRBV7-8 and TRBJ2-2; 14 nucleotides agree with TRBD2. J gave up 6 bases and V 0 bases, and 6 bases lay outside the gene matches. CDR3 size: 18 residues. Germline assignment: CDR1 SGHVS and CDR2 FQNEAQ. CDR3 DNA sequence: TGTGCCAGCAGCTTAGCCGGGACTAGCGGGAGAGGAGCCGGGGAGCTGTTTTTT. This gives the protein CASSLAGTSGRGAGELFF. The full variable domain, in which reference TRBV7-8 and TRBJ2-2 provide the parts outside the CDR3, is GAGVSQSPRYKVAKRGQDVALRCDPISGHVSLFWYQQALGQGPEFLTYFQNEAQLDKSGLPSDRFFAERPEGSVSTLKIQRTQQEDSAVYLCASSLAGTSGRGAGELFFGEGSRLTVL.

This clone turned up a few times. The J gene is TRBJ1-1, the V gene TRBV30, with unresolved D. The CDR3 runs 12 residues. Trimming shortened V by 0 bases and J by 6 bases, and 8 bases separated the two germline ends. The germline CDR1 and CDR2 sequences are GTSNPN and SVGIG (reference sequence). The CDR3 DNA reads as TGTGCCTGGAGTGTACGGTTTTCTGAAGCTTTCTTT. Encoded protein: CAWSVRFSEAFF.

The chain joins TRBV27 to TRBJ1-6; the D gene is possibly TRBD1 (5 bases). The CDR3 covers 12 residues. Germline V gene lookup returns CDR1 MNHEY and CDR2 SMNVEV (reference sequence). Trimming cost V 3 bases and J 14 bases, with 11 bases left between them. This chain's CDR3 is CASSFPGGALHF. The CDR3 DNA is TGTGCCAGCAGTTTCCCGGGGGGGGCCCTCCACTTT.